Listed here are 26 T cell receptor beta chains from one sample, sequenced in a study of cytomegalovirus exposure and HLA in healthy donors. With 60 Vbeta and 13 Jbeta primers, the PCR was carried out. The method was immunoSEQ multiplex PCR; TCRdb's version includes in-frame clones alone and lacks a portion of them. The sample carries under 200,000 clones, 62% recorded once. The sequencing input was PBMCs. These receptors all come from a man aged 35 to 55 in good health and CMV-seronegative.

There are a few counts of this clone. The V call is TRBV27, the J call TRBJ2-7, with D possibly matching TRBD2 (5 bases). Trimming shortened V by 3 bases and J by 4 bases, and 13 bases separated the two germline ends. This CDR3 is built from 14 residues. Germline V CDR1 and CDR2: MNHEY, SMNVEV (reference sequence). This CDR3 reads CASSLSGIWYEQYF. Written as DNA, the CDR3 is TGTGCCAGCAGTTTGTCGGGGATCTGGTACGAGCAGTACTTC.

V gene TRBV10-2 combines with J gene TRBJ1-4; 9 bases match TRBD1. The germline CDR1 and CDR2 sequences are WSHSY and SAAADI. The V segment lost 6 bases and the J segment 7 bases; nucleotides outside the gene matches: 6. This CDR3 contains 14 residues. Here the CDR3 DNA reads TGCGCCAGCAGGAGGACAGGGGATAGTGAAAAACTGTTTTTT. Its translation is CASRRTGDSEKLFF.

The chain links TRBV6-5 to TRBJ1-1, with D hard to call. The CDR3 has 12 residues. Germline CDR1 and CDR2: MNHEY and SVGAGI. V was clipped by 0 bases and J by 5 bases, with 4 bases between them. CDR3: CASSYSRTEAFF. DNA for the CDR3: TGTGCCAGCAGTTACTCGAGGACTGAAGCTTTCTTT.

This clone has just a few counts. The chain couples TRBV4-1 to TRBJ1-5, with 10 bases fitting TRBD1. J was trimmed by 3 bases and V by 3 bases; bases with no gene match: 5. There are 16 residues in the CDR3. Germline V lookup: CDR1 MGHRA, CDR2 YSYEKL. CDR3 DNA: TGCGCCAGCAGCCACCTCGGGACAGGGGACAATCAGCCCCAGCATTTT. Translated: CASSHLGTGDNQPQHF.

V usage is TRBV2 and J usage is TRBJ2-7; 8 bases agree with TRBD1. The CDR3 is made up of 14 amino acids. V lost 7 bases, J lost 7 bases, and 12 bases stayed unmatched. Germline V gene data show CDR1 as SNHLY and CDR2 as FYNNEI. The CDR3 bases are TGTGCCAGCACCTTAGTAAACAGGGGGAGAGAGCAGTACTTC. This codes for CASTLVNRGREQYF.

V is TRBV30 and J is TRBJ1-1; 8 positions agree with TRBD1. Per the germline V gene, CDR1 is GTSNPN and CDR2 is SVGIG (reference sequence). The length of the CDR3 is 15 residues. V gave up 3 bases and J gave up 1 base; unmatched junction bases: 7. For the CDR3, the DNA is TGTGCCTGGAGGGGAAGGACAGGGCGGAACACTGAAGCTTTCTTT. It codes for CAWRGRTGRNTEAFF. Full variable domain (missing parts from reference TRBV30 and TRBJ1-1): SQTIHQWPATLVQPVGSPLSLECTVEGTSNPNLYWYRQAAGRGLQLLFYSVGIGQISSEVPQNLSASRPQDRQFILSSKKLLLSDSGFYLCAWRGRTGRNTEAFFGQGTRLTVV.

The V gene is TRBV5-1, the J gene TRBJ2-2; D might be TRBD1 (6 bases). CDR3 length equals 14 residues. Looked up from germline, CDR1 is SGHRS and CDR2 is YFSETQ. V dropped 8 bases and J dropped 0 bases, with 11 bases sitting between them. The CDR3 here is CASYGQSNTGELFF. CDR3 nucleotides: TGCGCCAGTTACGGACAGTCGAACACCGGGGAGCTGTTTTTT.

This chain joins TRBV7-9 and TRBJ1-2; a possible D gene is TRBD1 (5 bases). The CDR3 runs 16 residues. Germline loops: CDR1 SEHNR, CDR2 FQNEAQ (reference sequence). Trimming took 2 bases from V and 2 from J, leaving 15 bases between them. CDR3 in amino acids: CASSLSPGVENYGYTF. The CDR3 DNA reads TGTGCCAGCAGCTTAAGCCCGGGGGTCGAAAACTATGGCTACACCTTC.

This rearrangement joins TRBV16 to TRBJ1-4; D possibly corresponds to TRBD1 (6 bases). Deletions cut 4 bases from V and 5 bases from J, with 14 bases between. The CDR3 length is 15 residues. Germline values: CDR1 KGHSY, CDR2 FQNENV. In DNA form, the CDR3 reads TGTGCCAGCAGCCCGCTACAGGGAGAAAATGAAAAACTGTTTTTT. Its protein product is CASSPLQGENEKLFF.

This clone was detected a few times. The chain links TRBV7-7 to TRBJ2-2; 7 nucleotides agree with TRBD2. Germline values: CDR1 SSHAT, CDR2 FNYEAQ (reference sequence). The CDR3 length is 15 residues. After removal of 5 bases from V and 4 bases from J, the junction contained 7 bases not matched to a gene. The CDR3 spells CASSPKGGGTGELFF. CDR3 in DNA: TGTGCCAGCAGCCCCAAGGGCGGGGGCACCGGGGAGCTGTTTTTT.

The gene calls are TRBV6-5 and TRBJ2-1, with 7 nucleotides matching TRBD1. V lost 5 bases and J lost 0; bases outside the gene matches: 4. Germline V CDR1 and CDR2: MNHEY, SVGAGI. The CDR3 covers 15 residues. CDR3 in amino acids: CASSNGQDSYNEQFF. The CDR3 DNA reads TGTGCCAGCAGTAATGGACAGGACTCCTACAATGAGCAGTTCTTC.

CDR3 sequence reads: CASSFFGQGAYEQYF. Here the CDR3 DNA reads TGTGCCAGCAGTTTTTTTGGACAGGGGGCTTACGAGCAGTACTTC. V is TRBV27 and J is TRBJ2-7, with 11 bases matching TRBD1. J lost 4 bases, V lost 3 bases, and 5 bases had no gene match. This CDR3 is 15 amino acids long. Germline CDR1 is MNHEY and CDR2 is SMNVEV (reference sequence).

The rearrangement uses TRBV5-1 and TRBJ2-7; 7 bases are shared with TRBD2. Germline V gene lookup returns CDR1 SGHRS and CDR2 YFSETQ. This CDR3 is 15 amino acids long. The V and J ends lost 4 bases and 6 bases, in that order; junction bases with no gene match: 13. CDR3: CASSGGGGRASEQYF. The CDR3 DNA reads TGCGCCAGCAGCGGGGGGGGAGGGAGGGCCTCCGAGCAGTACTTC. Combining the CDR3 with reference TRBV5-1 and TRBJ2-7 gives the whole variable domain KAGVTQTPRYLIKTRGQQVTLSCSPISGHRSVSWYQQTPGQGLQFLFEYFSETQRNKGNFPGRFSGRQFSNSRSEMNVSTLELGDSALYLCASSGGGGRASEQYFGPGTRLTVT.

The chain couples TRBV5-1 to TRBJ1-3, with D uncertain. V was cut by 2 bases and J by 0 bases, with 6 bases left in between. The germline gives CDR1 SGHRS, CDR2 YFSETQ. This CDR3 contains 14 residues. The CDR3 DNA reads TGCGCCAGCAGCTTTGGAGCCTCTGGAAACACCATATATTTT. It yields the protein CASSFGASGNTIYF.

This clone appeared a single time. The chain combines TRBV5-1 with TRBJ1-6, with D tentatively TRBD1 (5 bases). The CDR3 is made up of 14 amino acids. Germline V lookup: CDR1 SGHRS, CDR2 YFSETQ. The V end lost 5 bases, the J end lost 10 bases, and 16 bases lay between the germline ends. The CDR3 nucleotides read TGCGCCAGCAGTAATAGGAGCTGGGGCTCACCCCTCCACTTT. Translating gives CASSNRSWGSPLHF.

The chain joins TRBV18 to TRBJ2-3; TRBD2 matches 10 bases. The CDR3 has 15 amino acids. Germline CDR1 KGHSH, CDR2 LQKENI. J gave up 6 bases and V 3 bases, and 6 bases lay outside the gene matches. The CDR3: CASSPQRGGQDTQYF. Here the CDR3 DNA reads TGTGCCAGCTCACCGCAGCGGGGGGGCCAGGATACGCAGTATTTT.

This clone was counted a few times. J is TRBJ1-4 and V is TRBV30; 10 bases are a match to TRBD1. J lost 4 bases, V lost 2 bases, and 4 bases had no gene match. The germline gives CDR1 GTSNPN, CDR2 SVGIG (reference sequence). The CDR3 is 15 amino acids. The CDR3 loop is CAWSQRDRGNEKLFF. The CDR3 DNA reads TGTGCCTGGAGTCAAAGGGACAGGGGTAATGAAAAACTGTTTTTT.

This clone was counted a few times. CDR3 amino acids: CASSPQNQSPLHF. CDR3 nucleotide sequence: TGTGCCAGCAGCCCACAAAACCAGTCACCCCTCCACTTT. This chain links TRBV7-9 with TRBJ1-6; D not resolved. This CDR3 spans 13 amino acids. The germline V gene encodes CDR1 SEHNR and CDR2 FQNEAQ (reference sequence). Trimming cost V 5 bases and J 10 bases, with 12 bases left between them.

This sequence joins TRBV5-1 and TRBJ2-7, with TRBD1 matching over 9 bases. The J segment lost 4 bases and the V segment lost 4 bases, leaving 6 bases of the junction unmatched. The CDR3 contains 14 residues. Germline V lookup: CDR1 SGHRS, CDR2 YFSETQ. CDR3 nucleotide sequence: TGCGCCAGCAGCAGCCTGACAGGGGGATACGAGCAGTACTTC. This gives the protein CASSSLTGGYEQYF. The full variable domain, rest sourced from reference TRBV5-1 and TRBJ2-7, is KAGVTQTPRYLIKTRGQQVTLSCSPISGHRSVSWYQQTPGQGLQFLFEYFSETQRNKGNFPGRFSGRQFSNSRSEMNVSTLELGDSALYLCASSSLTGGYEQYFGPGTRLTVT.

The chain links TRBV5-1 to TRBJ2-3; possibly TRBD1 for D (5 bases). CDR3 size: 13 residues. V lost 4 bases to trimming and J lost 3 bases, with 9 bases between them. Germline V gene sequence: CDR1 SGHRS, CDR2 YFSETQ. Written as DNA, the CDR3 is TGCGCCAGCAGCGATCAGGGTACAGATACGCAGTATTTT. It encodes CASSDQGTDTQYF.

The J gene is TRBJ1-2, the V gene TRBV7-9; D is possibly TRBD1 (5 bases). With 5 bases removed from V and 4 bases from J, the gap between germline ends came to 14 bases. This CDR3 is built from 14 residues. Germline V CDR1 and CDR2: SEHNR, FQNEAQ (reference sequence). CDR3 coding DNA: TGTGCCAGCAGCCCCCCGGGGGAGGCCTATGGCTACACCTTC. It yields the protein CASSPPGEAYGYTF. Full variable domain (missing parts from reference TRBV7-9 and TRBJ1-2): DTGVSQNPRHKITKRGQNVTFRCDPISEHNRLYWYRQTLGQGPEFLTYFQNEAQLEKSRLLSDRFSAERPKGSFSTLEIQRTEQGDSAMYLCASSPPGEAYGYTFGSGTRLTVV.

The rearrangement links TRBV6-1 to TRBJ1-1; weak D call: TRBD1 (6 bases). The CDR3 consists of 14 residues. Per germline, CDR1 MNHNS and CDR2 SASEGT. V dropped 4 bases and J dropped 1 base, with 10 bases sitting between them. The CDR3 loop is CASSGRGANTEAFF. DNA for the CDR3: TGTGCCAGCAGTGGACGGGGGGCGAACACTGAAGCTTTCTTT.

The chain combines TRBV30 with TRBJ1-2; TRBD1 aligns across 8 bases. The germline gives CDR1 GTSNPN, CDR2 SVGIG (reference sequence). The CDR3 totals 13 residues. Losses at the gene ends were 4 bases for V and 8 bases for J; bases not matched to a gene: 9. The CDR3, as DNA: TGTGCCTGGACTACAGGGGGTTCATGGGGCTACACCTTC. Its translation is CAWTTGGSWGYTF.

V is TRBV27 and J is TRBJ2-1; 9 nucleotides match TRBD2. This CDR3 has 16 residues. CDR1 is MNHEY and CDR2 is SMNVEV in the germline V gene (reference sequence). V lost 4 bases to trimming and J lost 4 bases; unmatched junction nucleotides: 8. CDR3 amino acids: CASSSPQRGEYNEQFF. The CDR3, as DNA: TGTGCCAGCAGTTCGCCCCAGCGGGGGGAATACAATGAGCAGTTCTTC.

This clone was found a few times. CDR3 protein: CAISVGSNRGMNTEAFF. CDR3 DNA sequence: TGTGCCATCAGTGTGGGTAGTAACAGGGGGATGAACACTGAAGCTTTCTTT. The genes are TRBV10-3 and TRBJ1-1, with 8 bases that match TRBD1. The length of the CDR3 is 17 residues. The J segment lost 0 bases and the V segment lost 4 bases, leaving 10 bases of the junction unmatched. The germline gives CDR1 ENHRY, CDR2 SYGVKD.

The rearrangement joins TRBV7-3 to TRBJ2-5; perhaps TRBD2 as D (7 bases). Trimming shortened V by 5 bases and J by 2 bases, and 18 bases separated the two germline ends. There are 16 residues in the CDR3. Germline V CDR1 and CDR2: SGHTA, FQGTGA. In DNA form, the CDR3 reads TGTGCCAGCAGCCCAAGGGGGGGCGGGGGTCAAGAGACCCAGTACTTC. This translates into CASSPRGGGGQETQYF. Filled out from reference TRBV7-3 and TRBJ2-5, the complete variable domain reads GAGVSQTPSNKVTEKGKYVELRCDPISGHTALYWYRQSLGQGPEFLIYFQGTGAADDSGLPNDRFFAVRPEGSVSTLKIQRTERGDSAVYLCASSPRGGGGQETQYFGPGTRLLVL.